Shown below are 22 T cell receptor beta chains from a single sample sequenced in a study of T-cell memory formation after mild COVID-19. From the 5' RACE reads, TCRdb called clonotypes with MiXCR, one entry per CDR3 protein. Of a few hundred thousand distinct CDR3 sequences in the sample, around 10% were seen once. Sequencing was done on a sample of PBMCs or a T cell subset sorted from them (not recorded which). The receptors derive from a man aged 18 to 29 who had mild COVID-19 (a few samples of this study predate the infection). Cell type and time point are not known.

This chain links TRBV4-3 with TRBJ2-2, with TRBD1 as a possible D gene (6 bases). Between the trimmed V and J ends, which lost 0 bases and 0 bases, there was a span of 14 bases. Germline loops: CDR1 LGHNA, CDR2 YSLEER. The CDR3 is 18 amino acids. In nucleotides, the CDR3 is TGCGCCAGCAGCCAAGAGGACAGCTCAGACTCGAACACCGGGGAGCTGTTTTTT. Protein product: CASSQEDSSDSNTGELFF.

In its sample, this clonotype was seen a few times. The gene calls are TRBV5-5 and TRBJ2-7; D is possibly TRBD1 (6 bases). Germline values: CDR1 SGHKS, CDR2 YYEKEE (reference sequence). Trimming took off 1 base at V and 2 bases at J, with 10 bases between the two ends. This CDR3 contains 14 residues. This CDR3 is CASSLTGSPYEQYV. For the CDR3, the DNA is TGTGCCAGCAGCTTGACAGGGTCGCCCTACGAGCAGTACGTC.

The chain recombines TRBV7-2 with TRBJ2-1; either TRBD1 or TRBD2 may fit D (6 bases each). The germline gives CDR1 SGHTA, CDR2 FQGNSA. There are 15 residues in the CDR3. The V end was cut by 3 bases, the J end by 3 bases, with 12 bases between. The CDR3 sequence is CASSFDGGDYNEQFF. The CDR3 bases are TGTGCCAGCAGCTTTGACGGGGGCGACTACAATGAGCAGTTCTTC.

This chain links TRBV5-1 with TRBJ2-5; no clear D gene. Germline V CDR1 and CDR2: SGHRS, YFSETQ. This CDR3 has 14 amino acids. V lost 0 bases to trimming and J lost 5 bases, with 11 bases between them. CDR3 sequence: CASSLDPIVETQYF. In DNA, the CDR3 is TGCGCCAGCAGCTTGGATCCGATAGTGGAGACCCAGTACTTC.

This clonotype was observed a handful of times. The chain employs TRBV20-1 and TRBJ1-2; 8 bases fit TRBD1. CDR1 and CDR2 (germline): DFQATT, SNEGSKA (reference sequence). The V and J ends lost 3 bases and 2 bases, in that order; junction bases with no gene match: 5. CDR3 size: 14 residues. The CDR3 DNA follows: TGCAGTGCTAGTACGGGACAGGAGAACTATGGCTACACCTTC. It encodes CSASTGQENYGYTF.

This clonotype was counted only a few times. The V and J genes are TRBV20-1 and TRBJ2-1; D perhaps matches TRBD2 (6 bases). Trimming pared 6 bases from V and 4 bases from J, leaving 13 bases between. The CDR3 totals 13 residues. Germline CDR1 is DFQATT and CDR2 is SNEGSKA (reference sequence). The CDR3 here is CSAILARYNEQFF. The CDR3 DNA reads TGCAGTGCCATACTAGCACGGTACAATGAGCAGTTCTTC.

This clonotype has a handful of counts. This chain links TRBV12-3 or TRBV12-4 with TRBJ1-6, with D uncertain. V dropped 1 base and J dropped 7 bases, with 8 bases sitting between them. The CDR3 covers 14 residues. Written as DNA, the CDR3 is TGTGCCAGCAGTTTAGGGGTCGGGAATTCACCCCTCCACTTT. Encoded protein: CASSLGVGNSPLHF.

This clonotype was counted between two and nine times. This sequence joins TRBV20-1 and TRBJ2-1; the D gene is possibly TRBD2 (6 bases). The V end was cut by 3 bases, the J end by 3 bases, with 12 bases between. CDR3 size: 14 residues. Germline V lookup: CDR1 DFQATT, CDR2 SNEGSKA (reference sequence). This CDR3 reads CSARGGRGYNEQFF. The CDR3, as DNA: TGCAGTGCTAGGGGAGGACGGGGCTACAATGAGCAGTTCTTC.

The V call is TRBV5-1, the J call TRBJ1-2, with 7 bases lining up with TRBD1. The CDR3 is made up of 14 amino acids. CDR1 is SGHRS and CDR2 is YFSETQ in the germline V gene. V lost 3 bases to trimming and J lost 5 bases; unmatched junction nucleotides: 7. The chain's CDR3 is CASSYLRDSYGYTF. The CDR3 DNA sequence: TGCGCCAGCAGCTATCTCCGGGACAGTTATGGCTACACCTTC. Drawing the rest from reference TRBV5-1 and TRBJ1-2, the complete variable domain is KAGVTQTPRYLIKTRGQQVTLSCSPISGHRSVSWYQQTPGQGLQFLFEYFSETQRNKGNFPGRFSGRQFSNSRSEMNVSTLELGDSALYLCASSYLRDSYGYTFGSGTRLTVV.

The V call is TRBV5-4, the J call TRBJ2-3; 7 positions match TRBD2. This CDR3 has 15 residues. Germline loops: CDR1 SGHNT, CDR2 YYREEE (reference sequence). V shed 5 bases, J shed 6 bases, and the junction held 12 bases outside the gene matches. The CDR3 sequence is CASSGGGIASDTQYF. In nucleotides, the CDR3 is TGTGCCAGCAGTGGGGGGGGGATAGCCTCCGATACGCAGTATTTT. Full variable domain (remainder filled in from reference TRBV5-4 and TRBJ2-3): ETGVTQSPTHLIKTRGQQVTLRCSSQSGHNTVSWYQQALGQGPQFIFQYYREEENGRGNFPPRFSGLQFPNYSSELNVNALELDDSALYLCASSGGGIASDTQYFGPGTRLTVL.

A few counts support this clonotype. The chain uses TRBV5-1 and TRBJ1-2, with unresolved D. CDR3 size: 12 residues. Trimming shortened V by 4 bases and J by 5 bases, and 9 bases separated the two germline ends. Per germline, CDR1 SGHRS and CDR2 YFSETQ. The CDR3 protein is CASSEDLYGYTF. DNA of the CDR3: TGCGCCAGCAGCGAGGACCTTTATGGCTACACCTTC.

The sample holds many counts of this clonotype. The chain has TRBV20-1 and TRBJ2-1; D gene unclear. This CDR3 contains 13 residues. V gave up 5 bases and J gave up 5 bases, with 13 bases separating them. Germline assignment: CDR1 DFQATT and CDR2 SNEGSKA (reference sequence). The CDR3 DNA is TGCAGTGCTCAGACCAGGAACCACAATGAGCAGTTCTTC. Translation: CSAQTRNHNEQFF.

This clonotype has only a few counts. The V call is TRBV11-2, the J call TRBJ2-5; 8 bases are a match to TRBD1. V was clipped by 4 bases and J by 1 base; unmatched bases: 2. Germline loops: CDR1 SGHAT, CDR2 FQNNGV. The CDR3 is 14 amino acids. DNA of the CDR3: TGTGCCAGCAGCTATACAGGGGGCCAAGAGACCCAGTACTTC. This translates into CASSYTGGQETQYF.

This clonotype was observed many times. This chain joins TRBV5-1 and TRBJ2-7; D may be TRBD1 or TRBD2 (7 bases each). This CDR3 comprises 14 residues. The germline CDR1 and CDR2 sequences are SGHRS and YFSETQ. Trimming shortened V by 4 bases and J by 5 bases, and 16 bases separated the two germline ends. CDR3 region: CASSPLPGGDEQYF. As DNA, the CDR3 is TGCGCCAGCAGCCCCCTTCCAGGGGGGGACGAGCAGTACTTC.

This clonotype was picked up a small number of times. The rearrangement links TRBV20-1 to TRBJ2-7, with D possibly being TRBD2 (5 bases). V lost 1 base to trimming and J lost 1 base, with 11 bases between them. Germline V CDR1 and CDR2: DFQATT, SNEGSKA (reference sequence). The CDR3 is 14 amino acids. CDR3: CSARGRPGSYEQYF. CDR3 DNA: TGCAGTGCTAGAGGGCGCCCGGGGTCCTACGAGCAGTACTTC.

The chain recombines TRBV7-2 with TRBJ1-6, with TRBD1 matching over 9 bases. After removal of 6 bases from V and 10 bases from J, the junction contained 7 bases not matched to a gene. This CDR3 comprises 14 residues. Germline V gene sequence: CDR1 SGHTA, CDR2 FQGNSA. DNA for the CDR3: TGTGCCAGCAGTCCCGACAGGGGGTACTCACCCCTCCACTTT. Protein product: CASSPDRGYSPLHF.

The chain carries TRBV7-2 and TRBJ2-1, with TRBD1 matching over 9 bases. Germline lookup yields CDR1 SGHTA and CDR2 FQGNSA. The CDR3 has 13 residues. V lost 2 bases to trimming and J lost 8 bases; unmatched junction nucleotides: 1. CDR3 in amino acids: CASSLRTGDEQFF. CDR3 nucleotide sequence: TGTGCCAGCAGCTTAAGGACAGGGGATGAGCAGTTCTTC.

The chain couples TRBV18 to TRBJ2-1, with a possible D match to TRBD1 (7 bases). With 5 bases removed from V and 10 bases from J, the gap between germline ends came to 18 bases. The CDR3 is 14 residues long. Per germline, CDR1 KGHSH and CDR2 LQKENI. DNA of the CDR3: TGTGCCAGCTCAGAAGACAGGGACTCTGGGGAGCAGTTCTTC. Amino acids: CASSEDRDSGEQFF.

There are many counts of this clonotype. The chain joins TRBV20-1 to TRBJ2-2, with 9 bases aligning to TRBD2. Germline CDR1 reads DFQATT; CDR2 reads SNEGSKA (reference sequence). J was trimmed by 6 bases and V by 0 bases; bases with no gene match: 5. This CDR3 has 15 residues. In nucleotides, the CDR3 is TGCAGTGCTAGAGATTACGGGACTAGCCCCGGGGAGCTGTTTTTT. Its protein is CSARDYGTSPGELFF.

This clonotype was observed a few times. This chain links TRBV6-2 or TRBV6-3 with TRBJ2-2; tentative D call: TRBD2 (6 bases). Trimming left V 10 bases short and J 5 bases short, with 14 bases between. The V gene's germline CDR1 is MNHEY and CDR2 SVGEGT. The CDR3 has 13 amino acids. The CDR3 coding sequence is TGTGCCACTACCGGGACTCTAACCGGGGAGCTGTTTTTT. It yields the protein CATTGTLTGELFF.

The chain links TRBV9 to TRBJ2-2; possibly TRBD2 for D (6 bases). CDR3 length: 14 amino acids. V lost 3 bases, J lost 9 bases, and 15 bases lay in between. Germline V gene sequence: CDR1 SGDLS, CDR2 YYNGEE. The CDR3 nucleotides are TGTGCCAGCAGCGACGGGAGCCGTGGCTGGGAGCTGTTTTTT. This encodes CASSDGSRGWELFF.

This chain uses TRBV7-2 with TRBJ1-6; 8 nucleotides align to TRBD1. This CDR3 is built from 13 residues. V lost 4 bases to trimming and J lost 9 bases; unmatched junction nucleotides: 2. Germline V gene sequence: CDR1 SGHTA, CDR2 FQGNSA. In nucleotides, the CDR3 is TGTGCCAGCAGCTCAGACAGGGGTTCACCCCTCCACTTT. It translates to CASSSDRGSPLHF.